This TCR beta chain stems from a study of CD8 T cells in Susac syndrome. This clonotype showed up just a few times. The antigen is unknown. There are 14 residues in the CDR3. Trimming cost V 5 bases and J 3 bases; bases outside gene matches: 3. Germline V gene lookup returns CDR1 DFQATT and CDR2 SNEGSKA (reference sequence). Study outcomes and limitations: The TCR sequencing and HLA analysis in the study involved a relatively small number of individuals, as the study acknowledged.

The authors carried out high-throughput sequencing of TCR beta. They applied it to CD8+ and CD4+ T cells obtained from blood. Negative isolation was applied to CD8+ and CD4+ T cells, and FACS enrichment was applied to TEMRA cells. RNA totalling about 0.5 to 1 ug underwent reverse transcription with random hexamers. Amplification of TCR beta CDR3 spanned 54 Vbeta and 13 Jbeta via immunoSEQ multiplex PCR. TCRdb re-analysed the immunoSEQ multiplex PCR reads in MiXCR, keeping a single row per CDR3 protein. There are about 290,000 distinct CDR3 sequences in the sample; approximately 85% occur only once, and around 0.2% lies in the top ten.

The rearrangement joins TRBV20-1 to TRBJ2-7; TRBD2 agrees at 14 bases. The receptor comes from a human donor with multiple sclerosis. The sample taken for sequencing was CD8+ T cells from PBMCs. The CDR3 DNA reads TGCAGTGCTGGGACTAGCGGGAGAAGCTACGAGCAGTACTTC. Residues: CSAGTSGRSYEQYF.